The T cell receptor (beta chain) described here comes from a study of cytomegalovirus exposure and HLA in healthy donors (dated by TCRdb to the late 2010s). Broadly, across the study: According to an earlier analysis of 587 of the donors, about 180 million T cells yielded over 90 million unique TCR beta sequences and about 300 Gb of sequence data. Roughly 300 gigabases of sequencing data and around 80 million unique TCR sequences made up an early release that covered over 550 HLA-typed donors. Besides the first cohort of some 670 subjects, a separate validation cohort made up of over 100 different subjects was used. The study aimed to test whether signatures of past pathogen exposure could be identified by cataloging public T cell receptors. The study profiled the T cell repertoires of approximately 700 subjects by immunosequencing and related them to cytomegalovirus serostatus. All discovery cohort repertoires had been generated on a single sequencing platform. The genetic ancestry cluster associated with self-reported Caucasian donors included approximately 85% of the roughly 360 genotyped donors. Donor age, sex, ethnicity and CMV serostatus were compiled alongside the repertoire data. Rather than using new phenotypic data, the later analysis identified candidate immune exposures from TCR beta sequences and from how often those sequences occurred across donors. A later analysis re-analyzed previously published TCR beta repertoires from approximately 700 donors and added high-resolution HLA genotyping to study TCR occurrence patterns. The study combined high-throughput TCR immunosequencing, statistical association of individual TCRs with disease status, and machine learning to predict cytomegalovirus infection status. Roughly 5 DR-DQ haplotypes were treated as single units for association and clustering because of strong linkage in the cohort. In a later genetic analysis, genome-wide SNP genotypes for about three fifths of the roughly 670 donors were used, and that subset was treated as a discovery cohort. To decide whether each TCR beta V gene segment behaved as functional or pseudogenic, an earlier analysis of fewer than 750 of the donors relied on high-throughput TCR beta sequencing. HLA typing covered class I and class II loci at four-digit resolution. The number of typed donors differed by locus: about 629-630 for A, B, C, DRB1 and DQB1; 500 to 550 for DQA1; 606 for DPA1; and approximately 450 for DPB1. On average, roughly 200,000 unique TCR beta nucleotide sequences were sequenced per donor among about 400 genotyped donors of the cohort, with 15% to 20% of those sequences being non-productive. The study at large found these results: In a later analysis, HLA-associated TCR beta chains were found to be more clonally expanded and to have lower generation probabilities than equally common non-associated chains. Most TCR sequences were observed very rarely across donors, whereas some public TCRs were present in many individuals. It was suggested by the authors that the approach could potentially be generalized to other disease states and immunological phenotypes. Correlated functional status among segregating V segments might be attributable to linkage disequilibrium, but an unknown experimental factor could not be ruled out. In an earlier analysis of around 500 of the donors, most TCR beta V segments appeared in productive rearrangements about 90% or about 30% of the time, broadly matching IMGT annotations. A few of the identified cytomegalovirus-associated TCR beta chains were confirmed in vitro to be specific for cytomegalovirus antigens. Because HLA typing was unavailable for some donors at each locus, only the typed subset was used in association tests. Because counts were too low, some 17 rarely observed V segments, including chromosome 9 orphons, were left out of the earlier analysis of about 500 of the donors. V-gene and J-gene trimming of TCR beta chains was associated with a missense DCLRE1C variant in a later genetic analysis, and the association was replicated in an independent cohort. A cluster of highly shared sequence variants was judged likely to be a technical artifact of the sequencing pipeline. Immune exposure information for the cohort was limited to CMV serostatus. A later analysis associated around 16,000 TCR beta sequences with specific HLA alleles at a false discovery rate of 0.05. Most CMV-associated TCR beta chains appeared to be HLA-restricted in a later analysis, and the HLA associations seemed to be driven largely by CMV exposure. The cohort was sequenced for TCR beta chains only, and without alpha or paired-chain data the features that could be detected were limited. A further reported finding was that TCR beta sequences accurately predicted the HLA-A and HLA-B alleles for most subjects in the first cohort. A later analysis found that TCR association rates varied across HLA loci, with DRB1 alleles showing the most associated TCRs and HLA-C alleles the fewest. Presence/absence analyses assumed roughly uniform sequencing depth across donors, an assumption that may not hold. Several of the top co-occurrence clusters appeared to be linked to parvovirus B19, influenza, CMV and Epstein-Barr virus, according to a later analysis. The classifier was reported to diagnose cytomegalovirus status with high specificity and sensitivity in both the original and validation cohorts. The study listed around 160 TCR beta chains as associated with cytomegalovirus. When HLA alleles, especially DR and DQ, strongly co-occurred, TCR associations were difficult to assign to individual alleles. According to a later genetic analysis, donors in an Asian-associated ancestry cluster had fewer N-insertions in productive TCRs than the approximately 630-donor mean.

The cohort consisted of approximately 690 healthy bone marrow donors. All cohort members were sampled while nominally healthy, although unrecorded immune exposures were likely present. The donor was CMV seronegative and was included in the group of about 400 seronegative cohort members. Every donor gave a peripheral blood sample, and the peripheral blood mononuclear cells from that sample were used for TCR beta sequencing. Genomic DNA was extracted from the blood cell samples with the Qiagen DNeasy Blood Extraction Kit. The library was made by the immunoSEQ multiplex PCR assay. A mixture of 60 forward primers for TCR Vbeta segments and 13 reverse primers for TCR Jbeta segments was used in the multiplex PCR. The CDR3 region of rearranged TCR beta genes was amplified from genomic DNA by a multiplex PCR assay. The amplified TCR beta libraries were sequenced on the Illumina HiSeq System as 87-base-pair reads. Per the authors' processing: Across the 640 or so repertoires, a later analysis counted tens of millions of unique TCR beta chains, roughly 11 million of which were shared by at least two donors. A nearest-neighbor algorithm error-corrected the raw reads and collapsed the reads into unique sequences, merging closely related sequences to remove PCR and sequencing errors. V, D and J gene segments were assigned by aligning CDR3 sequences to IMGT reference sequences. For a sequence to be retained, a match of at least six nucleotides to both a V gene segment and a J gene segment was required. Rearrangements were classified as productive when the CDR3 lacked stop codons and remained in frame with V and J, and all other rearrangements were classified as non-productive. Following IMGT convention, CDR3 was defined as the stretch from the second conserved V-encoded cysteine up to the conserved J-encoded phenylalanine. Sequences without an unambiguous match to a single V gene segment were excluded from the earlier analysis of 500 to 700 of the donors. An earlier analysis of just under 600 of the donors called V segments functional above 56.7% productive rearrangements and segregating when the between-donor standard deviation exceeded 5%. A statistical classification framework was built to diagnose cytomegalovirus status from the catalog of TCR beta chain sequences. In a later analysis, TCR nucleotide sequences were compared against IMGT/GENE-DB human TR gene sequences so that V and J genes could be assigned. Using the TCRdist pipeline, a later analysis assigned CDR3 sequences along with most-parsimonious VDJ recombination scenarios. In a later analysis, each TCR beta chain was defined by its CDR3 amino acid sequence together with its V-gene family, and reads lacking a unique V-gene family were excluded. In a later analysis, 500 to 700 highly shared, low-generation-probability nucleotide sequences were removed to address suspected cross-contamination and a sequencing artifact. In a later analysis, a clonal expansion index for each public chain was calculated from normalized within-repertoire ranks of inferred template counts. A later analysis computed generation probabilities with a VDJ recombination model fitted to out-of-frame rearrangements, and checked the results against IGoR. In a later analysis, hypergeometric tests were used to score TCR-TCR, TCR-HLA and TCR-CMV co-occurrence, with a repertoire-size bias correction applied to TCR pairs. In a later analysis, false discovery rates were estimated by permuting HLA or CMV assignments 20 times. In a later analysis, co-occurring TCRs were grouped using DBSCAN, and TCRdist sequence similarity was added for clustering within HLA-allele-positive subsets. Repertoires with fewer than 30,000 or more than 120,000 public chains were left out of co-occurrence clustering, as were a few repertoires with anomalous nucleotide sharing. In TCRdb, the immuneACCESS table is reduced to in-frame sequences with V and J assigned. These tables do not hold every clone; where another copy was compared, an unresolved V gene accounts for under half, and the others remain unexplained. D and trimming come from the DNA, and the V and J calls and clone size come from that table. For this sample there are 150,000 to 200,000 clones; roughly 80% appear just once. The leading ten clones occupy approximately 2.1% of the sample.

Remarks on this clone: Its antigen is still unknown. Base qualities are missing; no much larger clone stands one base away.

The sample was PBMCs. The TCR comes from a male donor in good health and CMV-seronegative.

At the DNA level, the sequence is TGCGCCAGCAGCCACCAGGGAGGCTACGAGCAGTACTTC. It translates as CASSHQGGYEQYF. The chain uses TRBV4-1 and TRBJ2-7; the D segment could be TRBD2, given 6 matching bases. CDR1 and CDR2 were assigned from the germline V gene as MGHRA and YSYEKL. The junction shows trimming of 3 bases on V and 3 bases on J, plus 9 bases between the germline ends. The CDR3, from cysteine to phenylalanine, totals 13 residues. This entry keeps only the CDR3 DNA: 39 bases, framed from base 1.